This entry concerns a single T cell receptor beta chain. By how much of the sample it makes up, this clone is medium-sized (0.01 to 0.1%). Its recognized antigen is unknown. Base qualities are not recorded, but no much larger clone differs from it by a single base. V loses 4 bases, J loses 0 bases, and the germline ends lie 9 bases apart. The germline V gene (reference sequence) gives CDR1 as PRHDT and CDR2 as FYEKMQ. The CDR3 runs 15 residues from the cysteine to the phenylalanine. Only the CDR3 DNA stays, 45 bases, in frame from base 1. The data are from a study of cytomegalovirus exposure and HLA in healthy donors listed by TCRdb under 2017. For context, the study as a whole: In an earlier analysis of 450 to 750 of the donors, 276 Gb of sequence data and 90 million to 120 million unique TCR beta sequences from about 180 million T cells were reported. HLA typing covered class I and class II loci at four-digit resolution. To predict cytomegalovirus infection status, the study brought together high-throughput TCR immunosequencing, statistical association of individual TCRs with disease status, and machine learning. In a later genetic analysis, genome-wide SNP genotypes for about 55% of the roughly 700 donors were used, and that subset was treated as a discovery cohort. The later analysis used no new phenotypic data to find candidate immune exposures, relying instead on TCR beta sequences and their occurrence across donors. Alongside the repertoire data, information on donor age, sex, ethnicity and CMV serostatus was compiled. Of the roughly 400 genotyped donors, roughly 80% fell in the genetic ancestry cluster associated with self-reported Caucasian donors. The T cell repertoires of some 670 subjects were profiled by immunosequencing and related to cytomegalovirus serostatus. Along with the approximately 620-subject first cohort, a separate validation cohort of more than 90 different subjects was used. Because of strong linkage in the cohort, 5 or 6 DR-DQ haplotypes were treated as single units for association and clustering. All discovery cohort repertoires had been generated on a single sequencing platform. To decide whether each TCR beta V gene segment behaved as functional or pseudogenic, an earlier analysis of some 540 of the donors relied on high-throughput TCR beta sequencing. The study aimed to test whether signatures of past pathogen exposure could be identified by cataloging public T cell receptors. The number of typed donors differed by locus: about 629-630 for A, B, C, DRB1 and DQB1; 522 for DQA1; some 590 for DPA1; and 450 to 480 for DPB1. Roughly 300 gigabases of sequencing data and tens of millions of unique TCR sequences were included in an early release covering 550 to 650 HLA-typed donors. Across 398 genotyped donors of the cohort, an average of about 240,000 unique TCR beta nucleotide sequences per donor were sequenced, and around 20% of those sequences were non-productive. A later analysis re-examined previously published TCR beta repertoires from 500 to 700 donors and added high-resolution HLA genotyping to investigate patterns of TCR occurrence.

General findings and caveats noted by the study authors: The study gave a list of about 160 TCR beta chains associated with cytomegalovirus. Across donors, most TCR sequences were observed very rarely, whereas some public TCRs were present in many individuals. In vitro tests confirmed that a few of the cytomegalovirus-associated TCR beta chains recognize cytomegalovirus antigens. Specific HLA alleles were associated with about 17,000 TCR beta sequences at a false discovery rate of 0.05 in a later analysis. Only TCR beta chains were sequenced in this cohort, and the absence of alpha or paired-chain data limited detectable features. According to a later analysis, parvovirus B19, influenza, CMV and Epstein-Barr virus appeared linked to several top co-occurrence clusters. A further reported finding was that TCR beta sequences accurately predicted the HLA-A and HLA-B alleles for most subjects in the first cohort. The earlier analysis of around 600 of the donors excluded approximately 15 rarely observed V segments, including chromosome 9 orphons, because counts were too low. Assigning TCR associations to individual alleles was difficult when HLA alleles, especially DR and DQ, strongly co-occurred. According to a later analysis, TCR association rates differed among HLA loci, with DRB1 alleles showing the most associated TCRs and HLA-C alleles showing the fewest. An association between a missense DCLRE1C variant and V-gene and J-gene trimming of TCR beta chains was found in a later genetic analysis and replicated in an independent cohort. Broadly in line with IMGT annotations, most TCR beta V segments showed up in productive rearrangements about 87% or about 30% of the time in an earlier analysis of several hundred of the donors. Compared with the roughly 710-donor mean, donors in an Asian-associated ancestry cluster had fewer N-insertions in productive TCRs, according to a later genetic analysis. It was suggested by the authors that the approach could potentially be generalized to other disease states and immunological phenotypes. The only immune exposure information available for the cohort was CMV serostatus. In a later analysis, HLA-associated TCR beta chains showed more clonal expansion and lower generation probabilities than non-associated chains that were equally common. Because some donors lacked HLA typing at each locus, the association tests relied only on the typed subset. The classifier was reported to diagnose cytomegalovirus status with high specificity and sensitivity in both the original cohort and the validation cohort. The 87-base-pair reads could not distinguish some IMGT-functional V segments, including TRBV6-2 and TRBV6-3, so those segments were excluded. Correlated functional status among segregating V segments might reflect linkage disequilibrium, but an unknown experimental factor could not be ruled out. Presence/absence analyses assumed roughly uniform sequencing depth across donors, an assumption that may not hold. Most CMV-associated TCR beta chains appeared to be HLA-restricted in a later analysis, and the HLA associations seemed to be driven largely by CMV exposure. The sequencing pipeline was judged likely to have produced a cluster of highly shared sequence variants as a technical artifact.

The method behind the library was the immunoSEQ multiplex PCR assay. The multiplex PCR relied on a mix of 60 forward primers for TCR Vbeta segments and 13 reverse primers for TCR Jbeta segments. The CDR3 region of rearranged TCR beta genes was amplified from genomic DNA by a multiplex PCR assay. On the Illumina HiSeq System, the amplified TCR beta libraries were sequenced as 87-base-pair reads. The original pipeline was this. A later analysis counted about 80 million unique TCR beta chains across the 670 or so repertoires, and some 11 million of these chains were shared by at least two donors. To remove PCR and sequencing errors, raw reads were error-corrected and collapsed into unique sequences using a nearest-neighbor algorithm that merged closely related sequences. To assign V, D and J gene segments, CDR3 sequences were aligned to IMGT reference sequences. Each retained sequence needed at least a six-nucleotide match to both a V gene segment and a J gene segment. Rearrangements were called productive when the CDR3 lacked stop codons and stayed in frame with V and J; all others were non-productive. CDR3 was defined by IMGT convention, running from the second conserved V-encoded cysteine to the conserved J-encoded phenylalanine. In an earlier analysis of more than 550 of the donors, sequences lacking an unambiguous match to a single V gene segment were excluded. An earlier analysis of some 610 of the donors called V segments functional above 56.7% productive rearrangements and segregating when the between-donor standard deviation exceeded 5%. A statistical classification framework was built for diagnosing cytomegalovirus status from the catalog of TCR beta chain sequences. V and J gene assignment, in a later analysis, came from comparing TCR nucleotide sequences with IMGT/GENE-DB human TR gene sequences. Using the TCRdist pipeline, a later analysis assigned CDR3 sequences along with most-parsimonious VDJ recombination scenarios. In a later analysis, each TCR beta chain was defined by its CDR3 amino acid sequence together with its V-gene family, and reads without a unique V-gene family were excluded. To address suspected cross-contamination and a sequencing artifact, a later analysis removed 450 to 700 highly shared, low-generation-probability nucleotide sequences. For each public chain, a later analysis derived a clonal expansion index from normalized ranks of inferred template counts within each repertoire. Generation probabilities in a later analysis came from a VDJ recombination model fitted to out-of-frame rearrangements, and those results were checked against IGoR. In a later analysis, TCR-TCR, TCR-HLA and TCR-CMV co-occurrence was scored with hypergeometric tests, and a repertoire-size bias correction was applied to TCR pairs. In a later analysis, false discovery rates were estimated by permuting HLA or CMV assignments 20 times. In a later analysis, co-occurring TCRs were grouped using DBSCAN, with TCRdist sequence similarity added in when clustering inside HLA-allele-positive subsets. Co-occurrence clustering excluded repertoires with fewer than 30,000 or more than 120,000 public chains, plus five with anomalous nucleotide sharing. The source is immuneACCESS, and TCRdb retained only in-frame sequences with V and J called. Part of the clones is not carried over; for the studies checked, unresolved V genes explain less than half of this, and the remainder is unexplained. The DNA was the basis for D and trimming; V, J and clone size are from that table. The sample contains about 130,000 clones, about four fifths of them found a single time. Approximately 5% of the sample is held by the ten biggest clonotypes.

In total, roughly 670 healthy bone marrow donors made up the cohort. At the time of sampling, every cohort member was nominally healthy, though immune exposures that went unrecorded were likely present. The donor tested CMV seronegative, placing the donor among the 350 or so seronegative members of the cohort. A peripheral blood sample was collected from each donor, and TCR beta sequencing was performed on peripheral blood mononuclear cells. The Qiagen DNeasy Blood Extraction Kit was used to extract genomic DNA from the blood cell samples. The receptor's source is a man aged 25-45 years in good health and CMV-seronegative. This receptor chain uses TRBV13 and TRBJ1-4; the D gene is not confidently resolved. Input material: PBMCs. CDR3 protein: CASSSNTPTNEKLFF. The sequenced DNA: TGTGCCAGCAGCTCCAACACCCCAACTAATGAAAAACTGTTTTTT.